These T cell receptor beta chains were read from a single sample in a study of early T cells in non-severe SARS-CoV-2 infection. TCRdb ran MiXCR on the 5' RACE reads and lists one entry per CDR3 protein. Of fewer than 70,000 distinct CDR3 sequences listed, approximately 4.5% are singletons. Sequencing used whole blood, obtained at baseline. The receptors originated from an adult who was a healthcare worker with PCR-confirmed SARS-CoV-2 infection or an uninfected control (not recorded which). The donor label of this sample is uncertain. Both conserved end residues are part of each CDR3. Clone size appears in some rows only: once, few, many, or a class for an expanded clone.

cdr3_aa: CASNLGVGRGRSGNTIYF
v_call: TRBV28
j_call: TRBJ1-3
clone_size: -

cdr3_aa: CASSPGQGYDYGYTF
v_call: TRBV6-5
j_call: TRBJ1-2
clone_size: many

cdr3_aa: CASSYSPGINSEAFF
v_call: TRBV6-5
j_call: TRBJ1-1
clone_size: few

cdr3_aa: CASSREGRGGQPQHF
v_call: TRBV19
j_call: TRBJ1-5
clone_size: many

cdr3_aa: CSVKGLAGPQGGSYNEQFF
v_call: TRBV29-1
j_call: TRBJ2-1
clone_size: many

cdr3_aa: CASSPPSRINEQFF
v_call: TRBV18
j_call: TRBJ2-1
clone_size: -

cdr3_aa: CASGGGSEAFF
v_call: TRBV30
j_call: TRBJ1-1
clone_size: -

cdr3_aa: CASSSQGLGSPLHF
v_call: TRBV5-6
j_call: TRBJ1-6
clone_size: many

cdr3_aa: CASSLVGRDQPQHF
v_call: TRBV7-8
j_call: TRBJ1-5
clone_size: few

cdr3_aa: CASSQADLVRFF
v_call: TRBV3-1
j_call: TRBJ2-1
clone_size: few

cdr3_aa: CAITAGTNTEAFF
v_call: TRBV10-3
j_call: TRBJ1-1
clone_size: many

cdr3_aa: CASSHSWIGSGRFTDTQYF
v_call: TRBV4-3
j_call: TRBJ2-3
clone_size: many

cdr3_aa: CASSLRQVGQYF
v_call: TRBV28
j_call: TRBJ2-3
clone_size: many

cdr3_aa: CSVWGEWNTEAFF
v_call: TRBV20-1
j_call: TRBJ1-1
clone_size: many

cdr3_aa: CSVGQGGTYEQYF
v_call: TRBV29-1
j_call: TRBJ2-7
clone_size: many

cdr3_aa: CASSYAQGNYGYTF
v_call: TRBV6-6
j_call: TRBJ1-2
clone_size: many

cdr3_aa: CASGGANLNSPLHF
v_call: TRBV6-5
j_call: TRBJ1-6
clone_size: many

cdr3_aa: CASSLSISRGYTF
v_call: TRBV27
j_call: TRBJ1-2
clone_size: few

cdr3_aa: CASSVGVTGLMNTEAFF
v_call: TRBV9
j_call: TRBJ1-1
clone_size: many

cdr3_aa: CASTGDSSYEQYF
v_call: TRBV2
j_call: TRBJ2-7
clone_size: -

cdr3_aa: CSARAARGVGETQYF
v_call: TRBV20-1
j_call: TRBJ2-5
clone_size: -

cdr3_aa: CASSLEVGSNEQFF
v_call: TRBV11-2
j_call: TRBJ2-1
clone_size: many

cdr3_aa: CASSFGGGSYNEQFF
v_call: TRBV5-6
j_call: TRBJ2-1
clone_size: many

cdr3_aa: CASSYGQLGNTIYF
v_call: TRBV6-5
j_call: TRBJ1-3
clone_size: many

cdr3_aa: CAIRPLSQRGGRGTQYF
v_call: TRBV6-2/TRBV6-3
j_call: TRBJ2-3
clone_size: few

cdr3_aa: CASSPSTNNEQFF
v_call: TRBV18
j_call: TRBJ2-1
clone_size: few

cdr3_aa: CASETLGGFNEQFF
v_call: TRBV6-1
j_call: TRBJ2-1
clone_size: few

cdr3_aa: CASSQPTGPKGGYTF
v_call: TRBV11-2
j_call: TRBJ1-2
clone_size: -

cdr3_aa: CASSAPTEAFF
v_call: TRBV6-5
j_call: TRBJ1-1
clone_size: -

cdr3_aa: CASSPGGSNYGYTF
v_call: TRBV5-1
j_call: TRBJ1-2
clone_size: few

cdr3_aa: CASQSTSQETQYF
v_call: TRBV10-2
j_call: TRBJ2-5
clone_size: few

cdr3_aa: CASSYTGGRDGEQYF
v_call: TRBV4-1
j_call: TRBJ2-7
clone_size: -

cdr3_aa: CASSGTGGPYEQYF
v_call: TRBV25-1
j_call: TRBJ2-7
clone_size: -

cdr3_aa: CASSVAGSVSYEQYF
v_call: TRBV9
j_call: TRBJ2-7
clone_size: many

cdr3_aa: CASSEVGTGSYNSPLHF
v_call: TRBV6-1
j_call: TRBJ1-6
clone_size: many

cdr3_aa: CASSLARGDQPQHF
v_call: TRBV7-2
j_call: TRBJ1-5
clone_size: many

cdr3_aa: CASSLAQYNEQFF
v_call: TRBV27
j_call: TRBJ2-1
clone_size: few

cdr3_aa: CSARLLLTGRNTEAFF
v_call: TRBV20-1
j_call: TRBJ1-1
clone_size: few

cdr3_aa: CASSDKDRVATEAFF
v_call: TRBV6-5
j_call: TRBJ1-1
clone_size: many

cdr3_aa: CASSQTSGPYEQYF
v_call: TRBV6-2/TRBV6-3
j_call: TRBJ2-7
clone_size: few

cdr3_aa: CASRRTGGHTGELFF
v_call: TRBV7-3
j_call: TRBJ2-2
clone_size: -

cdr3_aa: CASSLELQGLTEAFF
v_call: TRBV7-2
j_call: TRBJ1-1
clone_size: -

cdr3_aa: CASSPRAGGPEGYEQFF
v_call: TRBV7-2
j_call: TRBJ2-1
clone_size: many

cdr3_aa: CSARPGTSGDDTQYF
v_call: TRBV20-1
j_call: TRBJ2-3
clone_size: many

cdr3_aa: CASSPQGTNYEQYF
v_call: TRBV3-1
j_call: TRBJ2-7
clone_size: few

cdr3_aa: CSATWGYQETQYF
v_call: TRBV20-1
j_call: TRBJ2-5
clone_size: -

cdr3_aa: CSLLGPGNTIYF
v_call: TRBV20-1
j_call: TRBJ1-3
clone_size: many

cdr3_aa: CASSLPRGDTGELFF
v_call: TRBV5-4
j_call: TRBJ2-2
clone_size: few

cdr3_aa: CASTRQDQETQYF
v_call: TRBV3-1
j_call: TRBJ2-5
clone_size: -